This T cell receptor (beta chain) came from a study of CD8 T cells in Susac syndrome. Study-wide context: Patients with Susac syndrome were, at the time of blood collection, therapy-naive, maintained on corticosteroids, or maintained on intravenous immunoglobulin alone.

CDR3 length equals 12 residues. Between the trimmed V and J ends, which lost 6 bases and 8 bases, there was a span of 16 bases. From germline, CDR1 is SQVTM and CDR2 ANQGSEA. Reverse transcription of roughly 0.5 to 1 ug RNA was performed with random hexamers. From the immunoSEQ multiplex PCR reads, TCRdb called clonotypes with MiXCR, one entry per CDR3 protein. Here the sample spans about 190,000 distinct CDR3 sequences, 90% to 96% being singletons. Patients with Susac syndrome met diagnostic criteria defined recently for definite or probable disease. TEMRA cells underwent FACS enrichment and CD8+ and CD4+ T cells underwent negative isolation.

The material sequenced was CD4+ T cells from PBMCs. The source is a human donor with Susac syndrome. This chain connects TRBV29-1 to TRBJ1-2; D is uncertain. The CDR3 spells CSVLNQVLGYTF. As DNA, the CDR3 is TGCAGCGTATTGAATCAAGTGTTGGGCTACACCTTC.